Listed below are T cell receptor beta chains from one sample, sequenced in a study of T cells in Graves' hyperthyroidism and ophthalmopathy. TCRdb reprocessed the multiplex PCR reads with MiXCR, giving one entry per CDR3 protein. The sample carries 140,000 or so distinct CDR3 sequences, over 20% recorded once. Sequencing was done on a sample of blood. All receptors come from a woman between 45 and 65 years old with Graves' hyperthyroidism that later progressed to Graves' ophthalmopathy. Both conserved end residues are part of each CDR3. The D gene is left open where the match is weak. Expanded clones are given a class, and other clones once, few, many or no size at all.

>TRBV5-1|TRBJ2-5|TRBD1|-
CASSKQDRGEETQYF
TGCGCCAGCAGCAAACAGGACAGGGGGGAAGAGACCCAGTACTTC
>TRBV18|TRBJ1-1|-|-
CATLTSNTEAFF
TGTGCCACCCTCACGTCGAACACTGAAGCTTTCTTT
>TRBV28|TRBJ2-2|-|-
CASSQEPRGLNTGELFF
TGTGCCAGCAGCCAAGAGCCCAGGGGCCTGAACACCGGGGAGCTGTTTTTT
>TRBV15|TRBJ2-3|-|-
CATSVLARVGTDTQYF
TGTGCCACCAGCGTCCTGGCGAGAGTCGGCACAGATACGCAGTATTTT
>TRBV29-1|TRBJ1-1|-|few
CSVDRGGSDTEAFF
TGCAGCGTTGACCGAGGGGGATCTGACACTGAAGCTTTCTTT
>TRBV19|TRBJ2-1|-|few
CASSILDSYNEQFF
TGTGCCAGTAGTATCCTTGACTCCTACAATGAGCAGTTCTTC
>TRBV20-1|TRBJ1-5|TRBD1|few
CSARDGGQGIEQPQHF
TGCAGTGCTAGAGATGGGGGACAGGGAATTGAACAGCCCCAGCATTTT
>TRBV19|TRBJ2-7|-|many
CATKRKGDLYEQYF
TGTGCCACCAAACGGAAGGGGGATCTTTACGAGCAGTACTTC
>TRBV6-2/TRBV6-3|TRBJ1-5|-|-
CASSYGDWIYQPQHF
TGTGCCAGCAGTTACGGGGATTGGATCTATCAGCCCCAGCATTTT
>TRBV3-1|TRBJ2-3|-|-
CASSHRSEDTQYF
TGTGCCAGCAGCCATCGGTCGGAAGATACGCAGTATTTT
>TRBV12-3/TRBV12-4|TRBJ1-4|TRBD1|-
CASRTGTGANEKLFF
TGTGCCAGCAGAACCGGGACAGGGGCTAATGAAAAACTGTTTTTT
>TRBV7-2|TRBJ2-5|TRBD2|many
CASSLDWTSSGTQYF
TGTGCCAGCAGCTTAGATTGGACTAGCAGTGGGACCCAGTACTTC
>TRBV28|TRBJ1-5|-|many
CAAGLHSNQPQHF
TGTGCTGCCGGGTTACATAGCAATCAGCCCCAGCATTTT
>TRBV28|TRBJ1-2|TRBD1|once
CASWDSDYGYTF
TGTGCCAGCTGGGACAGCGACTATGGCTACACCTTC
>TRBV29-1|TRBJ1-1|-|-
CSVVGLTELNTEAFF
TGCAGCGTTGTGGGACTGACAGAGCTAAACACTGAAGCTTTCTTT
>TRBV5-1|TRBJ2-5|TRBD2|few
CASNPNAAGGIGETQYF
TGCGCCAGCAACCCCAATGCGGCGGGAGGTATTGGAGAGACCCAGTACTTC
>TRBV5-1|TRBJ2-2|TRBD1|few
CASSPGQGDTGELFF
TGCGCCAGCAGCCCGGGACAGGGAGACACCGGGGAGCTGTTTTTT
>TRBV13|TRBJ1-6|TRBD1|many
CASRPRKQGDNSPLHF
TGTGCCAGCAGGCCAAGGAAACAGGGGGATAATTCACCCCTCCACTTT
>TRBV14|TRBJ2-3|TRBD2|many
CASSPTSARGTQYF
TGTGCCAGCAGCCCGACTAGCGCCAGGGGTACGCAGTATTTT
>TRBV12-3/TRBV12-4|TRBJ1-5|-|many
CASRSKISNQPQHF
TGTGCCAGCAGATCTAAGATTAGCAATCAGCCCCAGCATTTT
>TRBV4-1|TRBJ2-7|-|-
CASSQGHISSYEQYF
TGCGCCAGCAGCCAGGGACATATAAGCTCCTACGAGCAGTACTTC
>TRBV24-1|TRBJ2-5|TRBD1|many
CATSDKRTGPSRETQYF
TGTGCCACCAGTGACAAACGGACAGGGCCCTCCCGGGAGACCCAGTACTTC
>TRBV5-5|TRBJ2-3|TRBD2|few
CASSPGTIHTDTQYF
TGTGCCAGCAGCCCCGGGACTATACACACAGATACGCAGTATTTT
>TRBV5-1|TRBJ1-1|-|-
CASSRQAQNTEAFF
TGTGCCAGCAGTCGACAGGCCCAGAACACTGAAGCTTTCTTT
>TRBV20-1|TRBJ1-1|-|many
CSARGGLGTEAFF
TGCAGTGCTAGAGGGGGTTTGGGCACTGAAGCTTTCTTT
>TRBV28|TRBJ1-5|-|-
CASSLPPRPQHF
TGTGCCAGCAGTTTACCGCCCCGGCCCCAGCATTTT